This T cell receptor beta chain was sequenced for a study of human CD8 memory T cell subsets. UMI-labeled 5' RACE generated the TCR beta libraries. TCRdb used MiXCR to reprocess the 5' RACE reads, holding one entry per CDR3 protein. The sample records thousands of distinct CDR3 sequences, 3% to 5% being singletons. V gave up 6 bases and J gave up 7 bases; unmatched junction bases: 17. CDR1 is ENHRY and CDR2 is SYGVKD in the germline V gene. The CDR3 is 16 amino acids. Healthy donor buffy coats were the source of the PBMC. This clonotype was observed at least ten times. Sequenced input: CD8+ T cells from PBMCs. The clonotype was recovered from a human donor in good health. The chain is built from TRBV10-3 and TRBJ1-2; 7 nucleotides match TRBD1. The CDR3 here is CAISPGQEGPQAGYTF. The CDR3 region has the DNA TGTGCCATCAGCCCCGGACAGGAAGGGCCCCAAGCTGGCTACACCTTC.